These 30 T cell receptor beta chains share one sample of origin, sequenced in a study of shared clonotypes between healthy human individuals (TCRdb year 2020). Libraries were made using the immunoSEQ multiplex PCR assay. TCRdb stores this immuneACCESS table with in-frame sequences only. Part of the clones is absent; in the studies checked, under half of the shortfall reflects unresolved V genes, and no reason is known for the rest. Here the sample has about 640,000 clones; about three quarters occur a single time. Together, the top ten hold less than 2% of the sample. Sequenced sample: memory CD4+ T cells sorted from blood. Interpreted using the paper, the cell subset or site label stands for: CD45RA-negative fraction. These receptors were obtained from a woman in her twenties or thirties in good health.

The chain employs TRBV10-3 and TRBJ1-4; D uncertain. The CDR3 length is 15 residues. The germline CDR1 and CDR2 sequences are ENHRY and SYGVKD. V was trimmed by 3 bases and J by 8 bases, leaving 16 bases between them. This CDR3 is CAISDSLGSGEKLFF. Here the CDR3 DNA reads TGTGCCATCAGTGATAGTTTGGGATCGGGGGAAAAACTGTTTTTT.

This sequence joins TRBV11-1 and TRBJ2-6; possibly TRBD1 or TRBD2 for D (7 bases each). The V end lost 5 bases, the J end lost 3 bases, and 17 bases lay between the germline ends. The CDR3 covers 17 residues. Germline values: CDR1 SGHAT, CDR2 FQDESV (reference sequence). The CDR3 nucleotides are TGTGCCAGCAGCACTCGACAGGGAGGGAGTGGGGCCAACGTCCTGACTTTC. Protein product: CASSTRQGGSGANVLTF.

The V gene is TRBV5-1, the J gene TRBJ2-7; D may be TRBD1 (6 bases). Per the germline V gene, CDR1 is SGHRS and CDR2 is YFSETQ. The germline V and J ends were trimmed by 4 bases and 0 bases, with 11 bases remaining between them. This CDR3 region has 14 residues. The CDR3 nucleotides read TGCGCCAGCAGCGCAGCAGGGGTCTCCTACGAGCAGTACTTC. Protein product: CASSAAGVSYEQYF. The whole variable domain, remainder taken from reference TRBV5-1 and TRBJ2-7, is KAGVTQTPRYLIKTRGQQVTLSCSPISGHRSVSWYQQTPGQGLQFLFEYFSETQRNKGNFPGRFSGRQFSNSRSEMNVSTLELGDSALYLCASSAAGVSYEQYFGPGTRLTVT.

There are a few counts of this clone. J is TRBJ2-7 and V is TRBV27; D uncertain. Germline assignment: CDR1 MNHEY and CDR2 SMNVEV (reference sequence). Deletions cut 5 bases from V and 4 bases from J, with 6 bases between. This CDR3 region has 11 residues. CDR3 DNA: TGTGCCAGCAGTACGGGTTACGAGCAGTACTTC. This translates into CASSTGYEQYF.

The chain has TRBV28 and TRBJ2-1, with no clear D. The V gene lost 4 bases and the J gene lost 6 bases, with 7 bases spanning the gap. CDR3 length equals 12 residues. Germline CDR1 MDHEN, CDR2 SYDVKM. Written as DNA, the CDR3 is TGTGCCAGCAGTTCGCAGCTCAATGAGCAGTTCTTC. Translated: CASSSQLNEQFF.

This clone was picked up one time. The chain joins TRBV19 to TRBJ1-5; 11 bases fit TRBD1. The CDR3 totals 20 residues. The ends lost 5 bases at V and 0 bases at J; junction bases unmatched: 15. The germline gives CDR1 LNHDA, CDR2 SQIVND (reference sequence). The CDR3 sequence is CASSPRPGTGGGYSNQPQHF. DNA of the CDR3: TGTGCCAGTAGTCCACGCCCTGGGACAGGGGGAGGATATAGCAATCAGCCCCAGCATTTT. The complete variable domain, with remaining parts taken from reference TRBV19 and TRBJ1-5, reads DGGITQSPKYLFRKEGQNVTLSCEQNLNHDAMYWYRQDPGQGLRLIYYSQIVNDFQKGDIAEGYSVSREKKESFPLTVTSAQKNPTAFYLCASSPRPGTGGGYSNQPQHFGDGTRLSIL.

The chain employs TRBV2 and TRBJ1-4; 9 nucleotides line up with TRBD1. V lost 8 bases to trimming and J lost 8 bases; unmatched junction nucleotides: 9. The germline CDR1 and CDR2 sequences are SNHLY and FYNNEI. The length of the CDR3 is 14 residues. CDR3 sequence (DNA): TGTGCCAGCCTTTTACAGGGGGCCCGCGAAAAACTGTTTTTT. Translated, it gives CASLLQGAREKLFF.

The chain has TRBV5-1 and TRBJ2-2, with D possibly matching TRBD2 (6 bases). The CDR3 is made up of 16 amino acids. Trimming pared 6 bases from V and 1 base from J, leaving 16 bases between. CDR1 is SGHRS and CDR2 is YFSETQ in the germline V gene. CDR3 DNA: TGCGCCAGCATCAAGAACCCGCGGGGGAACACCGGGGAGCTGTTTTTT. Protein sequence: CASIKNPRGNTGELFF.

This clone appeared a few times. The rearrangement links TRBV5-1 to TRBJ2-7; D uncertain. V was shortened by 4 bases and J by 4 bases, with 6 bases between the two germline ends. The CDR3 is made up of 11 amino acids. The germline CDR1 and CDR2 sequences are SGHRS and YFSETQ. This CDR3 is CASSQEYEQYF. In DNA form, the CDR3 reads TGCGCCAGCAGCCAAGAATACGAGCAGTACTTC.

CDR3 amino acids: CASSPLRGNQPQHF. In DNA form, the CDR3 reads TGTGCCAGCAGCCCCCTTCGAGGCAATCAGCCCCAGCATTTT. J is TRBJ1-5 and V is TRBV7-8; the D is unclear. Germline CDR1 and CDR2: SGHVS and FQNEAQ. There are 14 residues in the CDR3. The germline V and J ends were trimmed by 5 bases and 2 bases, with 10 bases remaining between them.

This chain joins TRBV7-8 and TRBJ2-7; 8 bases match TRBD2. This CDR3 is built from 13 residues. The trim removed 4 bases at V and 7 bases at J, leaving 6 bases unmatched. CDR1 and CDR2 from the germline V gene are SGHVS and FQNEAQ. The CDR3 loop reads CASSSKREREQYF. The CDR3 nucleotides are TGTGCCAGCAGCTCTAAGCGGGAGCGGGAGCAGTACTTC.

This chain joins TRBV27 and TRBJ2-3, with 15 bases lining up with TRBD2. The CDR3 contains 17 residues. Germline V gene sequence: CDR1 MNHEY, CDR2 SMNVEV (reference sequence). V shed 6 bases, J shed 0 bases, and the junction held 4 bases outside the gene matches. CDR3 in amino acids: CASRGLAGGTSTDTQYF. CDR3 sequence (DNA): TGTGCCAGCAGAGGACTAGCGGGAGGGACTAGCACAGATACGCAGTATTTT.

A few counts support this clone. The identical CDR3 is also encoded by other nucleotide sequences in the sample. The chain combines TRBV9 with TRBJ2-5; no reliable D call. Germline V gene lookup returns CDR1 SGDLS and CDR2 YYNGEE. CDR3 size: 13 residues. Trimming pared 3 bases from V and 4 bases from J, leaving 10 bases between. CDR3 residues: CASSGGPLETQYF. CDR3 nucleotide sequence: TGTGCCAGCAGCGGTGGCCCTTTAGAGACCCAGTACTTC.

This clone was seen ten or more times. The J gene is TRBJ2-7, the V gene TRBV7-8; D unclear. Trimming cost V 3 bases and J 2 bases, with 14 bases left between them. CDR1 is SGHVS and CDR2 is FQNEAQ in the germline V gene. This CDR3 is 15 amino acids long. CDR3 protein: CASSFPPRPPYEQYF. DNA for the CDR3: TGTGCCAGCAGCTTTCCCCCAAGGCCCCCCTACGAGCAGTACTTC.

This clone was seen a handful of times. The chain joins TRBV27 to TRBJ2-1, with a weak D call TRBD1 (6 bases). This CDR3 contains 16 residues. The germline V and J ends were trimmed by 3 bases and 0 bases, with 12 bases remaining between them. The germline gives CDR1 MNHEY, CDR2 SMNVEV (reference sequence). This CDR3 is CASSFGQPSSYNEQFF. CDR3 bases: TGTGCCAGCAGTTTTGGACAGCCGAGCTCCTACAATGAGCAGTTCTTC.

V gene TRBV27 combines with J gene TRBJ2-5; a weak D match, TRBD2 (7 bases). V was shortened by 5 bases and J by 5 bases, with 12 bases between the two germline ends. This CDR3 has 13 residues. Germline CDR1 reads MNHEY; CDR2 reads SMNVEV (reference sequence). The CDR3 spells CASSTRGGETQYF. The CDR3 DNA follows: TGTGCCAGCAGTACTAGGGGGGGGGAGACCCAGTACTTC.

This chain uses TRBV10-3 with TRBJ2-3, with D possibly called TRBD1 or TRBD2 (5 bases each). The CDR3 consists of 19 residues. V was pared by 1 base and J by 0 bases, with 20 bases between. In germline, CDR1 is ENHRY, CDR2 SYGVKD. The chain's CDR3 is CAISELGPTLIASTDTQYF. The CDR3 nucleotides are TGTGCCATCAGTGAGTTGGGACCTACTTTAATCGCTAGCACAGATACGCAGTATTTT.

V is TRBV4-2 and J is TRBJ2-1; TRBD2 matches 9 bases. V gave up 4 bases and J gave up 4 bases; unmatched junction bases: 8. The CDR3 is made up of 16 amino acids. CDR1 and CDR2 from the germline V gene are LGHNA and YNFKEQ. CDR3 nucleotide sequence: TGTGCCAGCAGCCGCCCCGGGACTAGCCCTTACAATGAGCAGTTCTTC. Encoded protein: CASSRPGTSPYNEQFF.

A word on this clone: The sample has other DNA sequences that encode this CDR3 too. CDR3 loop: CASRGQGDTEAFF. DNA for the CDR3: TGTGCCAGCAGAGGACAGGGGGACACTGAAGCTTTCTTT. V and J are TRBV2 and TRBJ1-1, with 10 bases matching TRBD1. J lost 3 bases, V lost 6 bases, and 1 base had no gene match. Germline-derived CDR1 and CDR2 are SNHLY and FYNNEI. The CDR3 is made up of 13 amino acids.

The V gene is TRBV11-1, the J gene TRBJ2-7; D unclear. Germline V gene lookup returns CDR1 SGHAT and CDR2 FQDESV (reference sequence). CDR3 length: 12 amino acids. Trimming removed 5 bases from V and 3 bases from J, with 8 bases in between. The CDR3 DNA reads as TGTGCCAGCAGCGCAGGCCACTACGAGCAGTACTTC. Amino acid sequence: CASSAGHYEQYF.

The rearrangement uses TRBV7-9 and TRBJ1-1, with D possibly being TRBD1 (5 bases). V lost 6 bases and J 4 bases, leaving 12 bases between the germline ends. In germline, CDR1 is SEHNR, CDR2 FQNEAQ (reference sequence). The CDR3 runs to 13 residues. The CDR3 nucleotides are TGTGCCAGCAGGAGGGGAGAGGCCACTGAAGCTTTCTTT. This translates into CASRRGEATEAFF.

CDR3: CASSPRTVGTSGRLMDEQFF. In nucleotides, the CDR3 is TGTGCCAGCAGCCCCAGGACAGTGGGGACTAGCGGGAGACTTATGGATGAGCAGTTCTTC. The chain combines TRBV11-3 with TRBJ2-1, with TRBD2 matching over 14 bases. The trim removed 5 bases at V and 8 bases at J, leaving 20 bases unmatched. This CDR3 has 20 residues. Per germline, CDR1 SGHNT and CDR2 YENEEA.

V is TRBV19 and J is TRBJ2-1; TRBD2 matches at 9 bases. The V segment lost 5 bases and the J segment 6 bases; nucleotides outside the gene matches: 8. The germline V gene encodes CDR1 LNHDA and CDR2 SQIVND (reference sequence). The CDR3 is made up of 15 amino acids. The CDR3 DNA sequence: TGTGCCAGTAGTCTCGGGACTAGCCCCGTCAATGAGCAGTTCTTC. It specifies CASSLGTSPVNEQFF.

The genes are TRBV28 and TRBJ2-1; the D gene is possibly TRBD1 (8 bases). Trimming took off 4 bases at V and 0 bases at J, with 13 bases between the two ends. Germline lookup yields CDR1 MDHEN and CDR2 SYDVKM. This CDR3 comprises 16 residues. The CDR3 sequence: CASSSYRGGSYNEQFF. CDR3 nucleotides: TGTGCCAGCAGTTCCTACAGGGGGGGCTCCTACAATGAGCAGTTCTTC.

The chain is built from TRBV5-6 and TRBJ2-5; D not resolved. CDR1 and CDR2 from the germline V gene are SGHDT and YYEEEE. The CDR3 extends over 15 amino acids. V dropped 1 base and J dropped 5 bases, with 15 bases sitting between them. As DNA, the CDR3 is TGTGCCAGCAGCTTGAGGGTAGTGGGTAGGGAGACCCAGTACTTC. Its protein product is CASSLRVVGRETQYF.

The chain combines TRBV18 with TRBJ1-5, with D tentatively TRBD1 (6 bases). V lost 5 bases to trimming and J lost 3 bases, with 11 bases between them. The germline V gene has CDR1 KGHSH and CDR2 LQKENI. The CDR3 has 14 amino acids. In nucleotides, the CDR3 is TGTGCCAGCTCAGCTCGACAGGTCAATCAGCCCCAGCATTTT. It translates to CASSARQVNQPQHF.

This clone was observed once. The chain links TRBV5-1 to TRBJ2-1; D possibly corresponds to TRBD1 (6 bases). V was cut by 2 bases and J by 1 base, with 16 bases left in between. CDR3 length: 17 amino acids. CDR1 is SGHRS, CDR2 YFSETQ, per germline. The CDR3 here is CASSLKKDSQSYNEQFF. Written as DNA, the CDR3 is TGCGCCAGCAGCTTAAAAAAGGACAGCCAGTCCTACAATGAGCAGTTCTTC. The whole variable domain, remainder taken from reference TRBV5-1 and TRBJ2-1, is KAGVTQTPRYLIKTRGQQVTLSCSPISGHRSVSWYQQTPGQGLQFLFEYFSETQRNKGNFPGRFSGRQFSNSRSEMNVSTLELGDSALYLCASSLKKDSQSYNEQFFGPGTRLTVL.

The chain has TRBV6-1 and TRBJ2-7; 7 positions match TRBD2. Germline V gene sequence: CDR1 MNHNS, CDR2 SASEGT. This CDR3 has 15 residues. V trimming: 6 bases; J trimming: 0 bases; junction bases outside the gene matches: 8. The CDR3 here is CASRVSSGSSYEQYF. CDR3 bases: TGTGCCAGCAGAGTCTCTAGCGGTAGCTCCTACGAGCAGTACTTC.

The CDR3 loop reads CASSGPGYNEQFF. CDR3 in DNA: TGTGCCAGCAGTGGGCCCGGCTACAATGAGCAGTTCTTC. V is TRBV25-1 and J is TRBJ2-1, with D hard to call. Germline values: CDR1 MGHDK, CDR2 SYGVNS. The V end was cut by 4 bases, the J end by 3 bases, with 7 bases between. The CDR3 totals 13 residues.

V and J are TRBV28 and TRBJ1-1, with D hard to call. This CDR3 spans 16 amino acids. Trimming took off 6 bases at V and 0 bases at J, with 17 bases between the two ends. Germline-derived CDR1 and CDR2 are MDHEN and SYDVKM. The CDR3 DNA reads as TGTGCCAGCAGCTCCCTAAGAGGGTCCATGAACACTGAAGCTTTCTTT. It codes for CASSSLRGSMNTEAFF.